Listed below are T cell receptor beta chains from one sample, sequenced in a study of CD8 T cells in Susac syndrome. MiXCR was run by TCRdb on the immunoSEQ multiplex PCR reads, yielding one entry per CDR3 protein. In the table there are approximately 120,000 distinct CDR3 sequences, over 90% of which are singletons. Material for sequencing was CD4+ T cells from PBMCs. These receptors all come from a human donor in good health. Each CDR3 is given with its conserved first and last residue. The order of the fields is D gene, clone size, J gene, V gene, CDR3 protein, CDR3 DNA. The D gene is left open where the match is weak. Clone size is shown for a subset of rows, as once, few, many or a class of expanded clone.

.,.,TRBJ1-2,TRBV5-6,CASSPANYGYTF,TGTGCCAGCAGCCCAGCAAACTATGGCTACACCTTC
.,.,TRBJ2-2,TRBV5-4,CASSLAQQNTGELFF,TGTGCCAGCAGCTTGGCCCAGCAAAACACCGGGGAGCTGTTTTTT
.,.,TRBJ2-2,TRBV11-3,CASSFAAAGELFF,TGTGCCAGCAGCTTTGCAGCGGCCGGGGAGCTGTTTTTT
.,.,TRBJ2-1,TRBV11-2,CASSPRPGYNEQFF,TGTGCCAGCAGCCCCCGTCCGGGTTACAATGAGCAGTTCTTC
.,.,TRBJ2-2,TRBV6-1,CASSPEAYGELFF,TGTGCCAGCAGCCCGGAAGCCTACGGGGAGCTGTTTTTT
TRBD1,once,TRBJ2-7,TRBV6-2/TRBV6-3,CASSYPDRGGNEQYF,TGTGCCAGCAGTTACCCGGACAGGGGCGGCAACGAGCAGTACTTC
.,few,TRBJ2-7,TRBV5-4,CASSSNLGYEQYF,TGTGCCAGCAGCTCCAATCTAGGGTACGAGCAGTACTTC
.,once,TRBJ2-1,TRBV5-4,CASSFGTLDEQFF,TGTGCCAGCAGCTTCGGAACCCTAGACGAGCAGTTCTTC
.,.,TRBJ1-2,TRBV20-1,CSATVGTSDDGYTF,TGCAGTGCCACCGTTGGGACGTCAGACGATGGCTACACCTTC
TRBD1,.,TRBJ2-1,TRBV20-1,CSARDIATYRGDNNEQFF,TGCAGTGCTAGAGATATAGCCACCTACAGGGGGGATAACAATGAGCAGTTCTTC
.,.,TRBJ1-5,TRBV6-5,CASSYSRDNQPQHF,TGTGCCAGCAGTTACTCCAGGGACAATCAGCCCCAGCATTTT
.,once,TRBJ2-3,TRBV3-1,CASSQESPRADTQYF,TGTGCCAGCAGCCAAGAAAGTCCCCGTGCAGATACGCAGTATTTT
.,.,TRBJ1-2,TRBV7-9,CASSSAGPNYGYTF,TGTGCCAGCAGCTCGGCGGGGCCTAACTATGGCTACACCTTC
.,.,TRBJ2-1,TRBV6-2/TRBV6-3,CASSDPHYNEQFF,TGTGCCAGCAGTGACCCCCACTACAATGAGCAGTTCTTC
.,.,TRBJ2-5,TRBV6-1,CASIPPSERGETQYF,TGCGCCAGCATCCCTCCTAGCGAAAGGGGGGAGACCCAGTACTTC
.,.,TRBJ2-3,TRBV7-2,CASSMRGITDTQYF,TGTGCCAGCTCAATGCGGGGTATCACAGATACGCAGTATTTT
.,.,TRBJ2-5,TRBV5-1,CASSLERGDLETQYF,TGCGCCAGCAGCTTGGAAAGGGGCGACCTAGAGACCCAGTACTTC
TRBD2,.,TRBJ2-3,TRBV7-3,CASSFGAGGGPDTQYF,TGTGCCAGCAGCTTTGGAGCGGGAGGGGGACCGGATACGCAGTATTTT
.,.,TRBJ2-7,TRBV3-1,CASSPGFDEQYF,TGTGCCAGCAGCCCAGGGTTCGACGAGCAGTACTTC
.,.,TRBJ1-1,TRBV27,CASSPNTNTEAFF,TGTGCCAGCAGTCCCAACACAAACACTGAAGCTTTCTTT
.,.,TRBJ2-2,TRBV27,CASSLLGRAGVTTLAVTNTGELFF,TGTGCCAGCAGTTTATTAGGTAGGGCAGGGGTGACTACTTTAGCGGTGACCAACACCGGGGAGCTGTTTTTT
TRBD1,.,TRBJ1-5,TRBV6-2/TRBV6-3,CASSKQGQGGQPQHF,TGTGCCAGCAGTAAGCAGGGACAGGGTGGGCAGCCCCAGCATTTT
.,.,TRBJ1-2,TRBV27,CASSSTPGYYGYTF,TGTGCCAGCAGCTCGACTCCGGGGTACTATGGCTACACCTTC
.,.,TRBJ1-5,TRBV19,CASSGEAKHQPQHF,TGTGCCAGTAGTGGGGAAGCGAAACATCAGCCCCAGCATTTT
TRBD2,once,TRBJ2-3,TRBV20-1,CSARPTSGGRTTDTQYF,TGCAGTGCTAGACCGACGAGCGGGGGTAGGACCACAGATACGCAGTATTTT
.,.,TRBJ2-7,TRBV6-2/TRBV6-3,CASSVRSTGHFGYEQYF,TGTGCCAGCAGCGTGAGATCTACGGGACATTTTGGATACGAGCAGTACTTC
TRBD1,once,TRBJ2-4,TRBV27,CASSFEHRGNIQYF,TGTGCCAGCAGTTTTGAACACAGGGGAAACATTCAGTACTTC
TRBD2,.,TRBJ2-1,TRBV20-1,CSVRRGGLYNEQFF,TGCAGTGTGAGGCGGGGGGGCCTCTACAATGAGCAGTTCTTC
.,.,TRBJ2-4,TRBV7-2,CASSRDSTNIQYF,TGTGCCAGCAGCCGGGACTCCACCAACATTCAGTACTTC
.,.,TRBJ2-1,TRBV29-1,CSVSLADNEQFF,TGCAGCGTTTCTCTGGCGGATAATGAGCAGTTCTTC
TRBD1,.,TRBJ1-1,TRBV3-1,CASSPAGGTGLFSTEAFF,TGTGCCAGCAGCCCCGCCGGGGGGACAGGACTATTTTCCACTGAAGCTTTCTTT
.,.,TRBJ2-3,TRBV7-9,CASSFLASGTDTQYF,TGTGCCAGCAGCTTCCTGGCCTCGGGCACAGATACGCAGTATTTT
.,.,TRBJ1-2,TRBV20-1,CSASGGVGYTF,TGCAGTGCCTCGGGGGGGGTTGGCTACACCTTC